The 13 T cell receptor beta chains in this list originate from one sample, sequenced in a study of T cell clusters in autoimmune cytopenias. TRB was amplified from roughly 0.25 ug of peripheral blood genomic DNA per sample. One tube held mixed TRB-A and TRB-B primer pools for touch-down PCR. TCRdb re-called the multiplex PCR reads, yielding one record per CDR3 amino acid sequence without DNA. Its listing shows fewer than 8,500 distinct CDR3 sequences. These data are also associated with another study on T cell repertoires in aging, cancer and after chemotherapy.

The sequenced sample consisted of peripheral blood. The receptors originated from a human donor in good health.

This clonotype ranks as medium-sized (0.01 to 0.1%) in terms of frequency. The V gene is TRBV15, the J gene TRBJ2-7; as DNA is missing, the TRBD2 call by TCRdb cannot be tested. Germline V gives CDR1 LNHNV, CDR2 YYDKDF (reference sequence). CDR3 length: 17 amino acids. The CDR3 region is CATSIRPGVASSYEQYF.

Frequency places this clonotype as medium-sized. The gene calls are TRBV29-1 and TRBJ1-3. The CDR3 sequence is 15 residues long. In germline, CDR1 is SQVTM, CDR2 ANQGSEA. CDR3 region: CSVVTGSNSGNTIYF.

The chain joins TRBV6-1 to TRBJ2-6. CDR1 is MNHNS, CDR2 SASEGT, per germline. The CDR3 is 14 amino acids. The chain's CDR3 is CASSESSGANVLTF.

Judged by frequency, this clonotype is medium-sized. V is TRBV30 and J is TRBJ2-7; TCRdb lists TRBD2, though no DNA is available to test this call. This CDR3 is 14 amino acids long. The germline V gene has CDR1 GTSNPN and CDR2 SVGIG (reference sequence). CDR3 in amino acids: CAWSVLRVATEQYF.

V is TRBV27 and J is TRBJ1-5; TCRdb designates TRBD1, a call that cannot be tested without DNA. The germline CDR1 and CDR2 sequences are MNHEY and SMNVEV (reference sequence). The CDR3 spans 15 residues. The CDR3 region is CASSLVLGGDQPQHF.

This sequence joins TRBV7-6 and TRBJ1-1. Germline V gives CDR1 SGHVS, CDR2 FNYEAQ. The CDR3 sequence is 14 residues long. The chain's CDR3 is CASSLSRGNTEAFF.

This chain links TRBV15 with TRBJ2-7; TCRdb gives TRBD2 as the D gene, but with no DNA this cannot be confirmed. The CDR3 length is 17 residues. CDR1 and CDR2 (germline): LNHNV, YYDKDF (reference sequence). CDR3 protein: CATSRVGTSGGSYEQYF.

This clonotype is identified as medium-sized from frequency. This chain connects TRBV30 to TRBJ2-7; TCRdb's D call, TRBD1, is unchecked because there is no DNA. This CDR3 is built from 13 residues. CDR1 and CDR2 (germline): GTSNPN, SVGIG (reference sequence). The CDR3 is CAWSALGTGEQYF.

This CDR3 is CASQTGTSTDTQYF. The genes are TRBV6-2 or TRBV6-3 and TRBJ2-3; as DNA is missing, the TRBD1 call by TCRdb cannot be tested. Looked up from germline, CDR1 is MNHEY and CDR2 is SVGEGT. This CDR3 has 14 amino acids.

This sequence joins TRBV5-4 and TRBJ2-6; TCRdb gives TRBD1 as the D gene, but with no DNA this cannot be confirmed. The CDR3 runs to 15 residues. The germline V gene encodes CDR1 SGHNT and CDR2 YYREEE (reference sequence). This CDR3 reads CASSLGGAGANVLTF.

The V gene is TRBV6-1, the J gene TRBJ2-5. In germline, CDR1 is MNHNS, CDR2 SASEGT. The CDR3 is 13 residues long. This chain's CDR3 is CATSEGGGETQYF.

The chain combines TRBV6-1 with TRBJ1-5. CDR1 and CDR2 (germline): MNHNS, SASEGT. The CDR3 runs to 16 residues. The CDR3 spells CASSEMASYSNQPQHF.

The chain employs TRBV6-1 and TRBJ2-1; there is no DNA to check the TCRdb D call of TRBD1. Germline values: CDR1 MNHNS, CDR2 SASEGT. The CDR3 has 14 amino acids. CDR3 sequence reads: CASSRAGTYNEQFF.